The present entry profiles one T cell receptor (beta chain) with its context. Its cognate antigen has yet to be identified. Within one base of it there is no much larger clone, and no base qualities were kept. The data are from a study of PD-L1 blockade in urothelial cancer (dated by TCRdb to between 2016 and 2019). Study-level background: Every patient began therapy around 2014 and was given atezolizumab 1,200 mg intravenously every 3 weeks. In the same patients who had TCR sequencing, pretreatment tumors also underwent whole exome sequencing and RNA sequencing. About 90% of the roughly 29 patients were identified as males with urothelial cancer of bladder origin, and a prior smoking history was reported by 18 of 29 patients. Durable clinical benefit was achieved by nine patients but not by the remaining 20. An ECOG performance status of 0 or 1 was recorded for the patients, and 0 to 3 prior chemotherapy regimens had been received by the patients. Blood samples yielded a median of around 130,000 T cells and roughly 80,000 unique TCRs, with median clonality approximately 0.08. Pretreatment blood TCR-seq was available for 30 or so patients, at least one posttreatment blood collection was obtained for around 25 patients, and tumor TCR-seq was available for around 25 patients. Blood samples were analyzed 3 weeks after the start of treatment (second dose) and 6 weeks after the start of treatment. Durable clinical benefit was defined as progression-free survival longer than 6 months, and TCR features were also tested against progression-free and overall survival. The study, an exploratory multi-omic analysis, examined somatic, immune and clinical correlates of response to PD-L1 blockade with atezolizumab in urothelial cancer. TCR sequencing covered pretreatment tumor samples and matched, serially collected peripheral blood taken before and after atezolizumab treatment.

For CDR1 and CDR2, the germline V gene (reference sequence) lists LNHDA and SQIVND. V sheds 3 bases and J sheds 0 bases, leaving 9 bases between their ends. The CDR3 contains 15 residues, cysteine and phenylalanine counted. The retained sequence is limited to the CDR3, 45 bases, with the frame set at the first base. Explained via the paper, the time point label denotes: pretreatment peripheral blood. A cohort of 30 or so patients with locally advanced or metastatic urothelial carcinoma, treated at Memorial Sloan Kettering on a trial protocol, was included. Peripheral blood mononuclear cells were collected from each patient pretreatment and during treatment, giving between 1 and 8 total time points per patient. The Qiagen DNeasy Blood extraction kit was used to purify genomic DNA from total PBMCs and from tumor samples. PBMCs were collected pretreatment and during treatment and were isolated and stored as previously described.

Results the study describes overall, beyond this receptor: At 3 weeks after the start of treatment, tumor-associated TCR clones in peripheral blood had expanded more in patients with durable benefit (n ≈ 23, p = 0.022). Because of the small sample size (n ≈ 30) and the many exploratory analyses performed, the results are intended to be regarded as hypothesis-generating. Improved progression-free and overall survival was found to be associated with pretreatment peripheral blood TCR clonality below the median.

Synthetic TCR analog templates were spiked into each PCR to estimate absolute template abundance from read counts. The immunoSEQ assay was used to amplify TCRbeta CDR3 regions from genomic DNA with bias-controlled V and J gene primers. Sequencing of rearranged TCRbeta segments was done at approximately 20X coverage. In the paper's pipeline: Clustering was used to correct sequencing errors, and CDR3s were annotated against IMGT to assign V, D and J genes. Downstream analyses used only productive TCRbeta rearrangements and left out out-of-frame or stop-codon sequences. To compute clonality, Shannon entropy was normalized by the log of the number of unique productive sequences and then subtracted from one. Clones differing between time points or between blood and tumor were identified by Fisher's exact test with Benjamini-Hochberg correction at adjusted p below 0.01. The table was pulled from immuneACCESS by TCRdb, which kept in-frame rearrangements only. Such tables lose some clones; where checked, under half of the loss comes from unresolved V genes, and the rest has no known cause. V, J and clone size are taken as reported in that table, and D and trimming were inferred from the DNA itself. This sample lists 100,000 to 150,000 clones; roughly 84% were detected once. About 2.9% of the sample rests with the top ten.

This specimen consisted of PBMCs, obtained around atezolizumab (anti-PD-L1) treatment. This sequence uses TRBV19 and TRBJ1-5; the D segment cannot be called with confidence. The clonotype was recovered from a man aged 45-65 years with urothelial cancer. The nucleotide sequence reads TGTGCCAGTAGTATGGCACAGATTAGCAATCAGCCCCAGCATTTT. Its protein product is CASSMAQISNQPQHF.